This entry lists 6 T cell receptor beta chains sequenced from one sample in a study of T-cell memory formation after mild COVID-19. TCRdb redid the calling of the 5' RACE reads with MiXCR, one entry per CDR3 protein. Among under 250,000 distinct CDR3 sequences listed, about 10% were seen once. The sequencing input was PBMCs or a T cell subset sorted from them (not recorded which). Source of these receptors: a young man who had mild COVID-19 (a few samples of this study predate the infection). Cell type and time point are not known.

This clonotype was detected many times. The V call is TRBV7-8, the J call TRBJ2-2; the D is unclear. Between the trimmed V and J ends, which lost 5 bases and 5 bases, there was a span of 15 bases. The CDR3 is 15 amino acids. Germline assignment: CDR1 SGHVS and CDR2 FQNEAQ. The chain's CDR3 is CASSAIIVSTGELFF. CDR3 nucleotides: TGTGCCAGCAGCGCAATTATCGTTTCAACCGGGGAGCTGTTTTTT.

The V call is TRBV6-2 or TRBV6-3, the J call TRBJ1-2, with unresolved D. The germline V and J ends were trimmed by 5 bases and 3 bases, with 7 bases remaining between them. The CDR3 spans 12 residues. Germline V CDR1 and CDR2: MNHEY, SVGEGT. CDR3 sequence reads: CASSRLYYGYTF. In DNA, the CDR3 is TGTGCCAGCAGTCGGCTCTACTATGGCTACACCTTC.

The chain has TRBV2 and TRBJ1-2; 9 nucleotides agree with TRBD1. Germline values: CDR1 SNHLY, CDR2 FYNNEI. The V gene end was trimmed by 6 bases and the J gene end by 8 bases; junction bases not matched to a gene: 7. The CDR3 has 13 amino acids. CDR3 region: CASSAGQGRGYTF. CDR3 in DNA: TGTGCCAGCAGCGCGGGACAGGGTCGCGGCTACACCTTC.

In this sample, this clonotype turned up a few times. This chain connects TRBV12-3 or TRBV12-4 to TRBJ2-7; D uncertain. V dropped 2 bases and J dropped 2 bases, with 10 bases sitting between them. The CDR3 extends over 14 amino acids. The CDR3 region has the DNA TGTGCCAGCAGTTTATATCCAGCTACCTACGAGCAGTACTTC. Its translation is CASSLYPATYEQYF.

In its sample, this clonotype was seen a few times. The rearrangement links TRBV3-1 to TRBJ2-7; D not certain. Germline V gene lookup returns CDR1 LGHDT and CDR2 YNNKEL (reference sequence). Trimming shortened V by 1 base and J by 6 bases, and 13 bases separated the two germline ends. This CDR3 contains 14 residues. Here the CDR3 reads CASSQGTPNGEQYF. Written as DNA, the CDR3 is TGTGCCAGCAGCCAAGGGACGCCCAATGGCGAGCAGTACTTC.

In DNA form, the CDR3 reads TGCAGTGCTAGAGATTCGAGGGGGGACCAAGAGACCCAGTACTTC. Translated: CSARDSRGDQETQYF. V gene TRBV20-1 combines with J gene TRBJ2-5; the D gene could be TRBD1 or TRBD2 (6 bases each). In germline, CDR1 is DFQATT, CDR2 SNEGSKA (reference sequence). V dropped 0 bases and J dropped 0 bases, with 11 bases sitting between them. The CDR3 spans 15 residues.